What follows describes a single T cell receptor (beta chain). This CDR3 contains 18 residues. The germline CDR1 and CDR2 sequences are SNHLY and FYNNEI. V was cut by 4 bases and J by 3 bases, with 22 bases left in between. The record originates from a study of blood T cell repertoires in COVID-19. Study overall: Material from acute and convalescent COVID-19 was sourced from the United States, Italy and Spain. PBMCs, B-cell-depleted T cells, or T cells were the source of the cDNA or gDNA that made up the material.

In the authors' methods: How many nucleated cells were present was estimated from reference gene primer amplification. The assay was immunoSEQ multiplex PCR, and TCRdb's table has in-frame clones only and misses some. That table supplies the V and J calls and clone size; D and trimming were determined from the DNA. The repertoire has 100,000 to 150,000 clones, roughly 80% of them found once; the top ten carry roughly 2.5%. The genes are TRBV2 and TRBJ1-5, with D hard to call. This clonotype originated in a man over 45 with acute or convalescent COVID-19. The sequenced material came from peripheral blood. The CDR3 sequence is CASSGIPGNIRDNQPQHF. The CDR3 region has the DNA TGTGCCAGCAGTGGGATTCCCGGGAATATTAGAGACAATCAGCCCCAGCATTTT.